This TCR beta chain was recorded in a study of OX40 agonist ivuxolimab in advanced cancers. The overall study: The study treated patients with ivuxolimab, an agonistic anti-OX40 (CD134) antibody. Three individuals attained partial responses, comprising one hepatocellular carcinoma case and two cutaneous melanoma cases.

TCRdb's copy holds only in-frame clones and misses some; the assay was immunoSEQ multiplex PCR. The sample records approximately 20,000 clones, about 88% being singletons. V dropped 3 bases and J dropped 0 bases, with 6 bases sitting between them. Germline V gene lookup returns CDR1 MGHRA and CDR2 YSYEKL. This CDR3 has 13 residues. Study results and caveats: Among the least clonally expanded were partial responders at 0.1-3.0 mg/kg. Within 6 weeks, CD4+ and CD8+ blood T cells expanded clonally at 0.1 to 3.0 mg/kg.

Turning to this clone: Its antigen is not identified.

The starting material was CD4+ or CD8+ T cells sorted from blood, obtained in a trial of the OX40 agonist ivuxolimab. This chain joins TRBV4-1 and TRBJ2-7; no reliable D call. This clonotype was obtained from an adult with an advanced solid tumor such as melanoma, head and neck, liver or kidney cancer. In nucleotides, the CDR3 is TGCGCCAGCAGCCAGACGGCCTCCTACGAGCAGTACTTC. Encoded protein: CASSQTASYEQYF.